These T cell receptor beta chains were read from a single sample in a study of blood T cell repertoires in COVID-19. The assay was immunoSEQ multiplex PCR, and TCRdb's table has in-frame clones only and misses some. The table records approximately 500,000 clones, roughly nine tenths of them present only once. The sequencing input was peripheral blood. Receptor source: a woman aged 45-65 years with COVID-19, enrolled during active disease. CDR3s include the opening cysteine and the closing phenylalanine or tryptophan. D genes are given only for firm matches. A clone size is listed for some rows: how often the clone was seen (once, few, many), or a class if it is expanded.

>NA|TRBJ1-5|NA|TRBV4-1
TGCGCCAGCAGCCAAGAGAGTTACAGGCCCAATCAGCCCCAGCATTTT
CASSQESYRPNQPQHF
>NA|TRBJ1-2|NA|TRBV6-5
TGTGCCAGCAGTCCCCATAGGGGTACAGGCGGCTACACCTTC
CASSPHRGTGGYTF
>NA|TRBJ1-1|NA|TRBV5-1
TGCGCCAGCAGCTTGAGAGGAGGATCTGGCACTGAAGCTTTCTTT
CASSLRGGSGTEAFF
>once|TRBJ2-7|NA|TRBV15
TGTGCCACCAGCAGAGATCGGGGGACCTACGAGCAGTACTTC
CATSRDRGTYEQYF
>NA|TRBJ2-7|NA|TRBV6-5
TGTGCCAGCAGTAAGTCTAGGCAGGGTTATAACGAGCAGTACTTC
CASSKSRQGYNEQYF
>NA|TRBJ2-5|TRBD2|TRBV7-2
TGTGCCAGCAGAGCGGGGGGGGCCGAGACCCAGTACTTC
CASRAGGAETQYF
>NA|TRBJ1-2|NA|TRBV3-1/TRBV3-2
TGTGCCAGCAGCCCTGGGCTTTTCGCTAACTATGGCTACACCTTC
CASSPGLFANYGYTF
>few|TRBJ1-2|NA|TRBV4-1
TGCGCCAGCAGCCAAGGTGAGGGCTATGGCTACACCTTC
CASSQGEGYGYTF
>once|TRBJ2-4|NA|TRBV5-6
TGTGCCAGCAGCTTGGTTGGCGGAAAAAACATTCAGTACTTC
CASSLVGGKNIQYF
>NA|TRBJ1-5|NA|TRBV5-1
TGCGCCAGCAGTTCAGGGGATAGCGGCAATCAGCCCCAGCATTTT
CASSSGDSGNQPQHF
>NA|TRBJ1-3|NA|TRBV9
TGTGCCAGCAGCGGTCGGTCTGGAAACACCATATATTTT
CASSGRSGNTIYF
>NA|TRBJ1-4|NA|TRBV5-4
TGTGCCAGCAGCCCAGCGGGACCCTATGAAAAACTGTTTTTT
CASSPAGPYEKLFF
>NA|TRBJ1-5|TRBD1|TRBV3-1/TRBV3-2
TGTGCCAGCAGCCAAGGGGACAGGGTTCAGCCCCAGCATTTT
CASSQGDRVQPQHF
>NA|TRBJ2-6|NA|TRBV4-1
TGCGCCAGCAGCTTGACACCCCGCGATACCATAGGGGCCAACGTCCTGACTTTC
CASSLTPRDTIGANVLTF
>NA|TRBJ2-6|TRBD1|TRBV28
TGTGCCAGCAGTTTATGGGACAGGGGAGGATCTGGGGCCAACGTCCTGACTTTC
CASSLWDRGGSGANVLTF
>NA|TRBJ1-1|NA|TRBV28
TGTGCCAGCAGCCAAGGCGGGGGGGGGAACACTGAAGCTTTCTTT
CASSQGGGGNTEAFF
>NA|TRBJ1-2|NA|TRBV30
TGTGCCTGGAGCCTCCCCGCGGGAAGTGGCTACACCTTC
CAWSLPAGSGYTF
>NA|TRBJ2-1|TRBD1|TRBV2
TGTGCCAGCAGTGAAGAAAGGACAGGGTATTTAGAAGCCAATGAGCAGTTCTTC
CASSEERTGYLEANEQFF
>NA|TRBJ1-5|NA|TRBV18
TGTGCCAGCTCACCAGTTGCGGTCGGCCGTGGCAATCAGCCCCAGCATTTT
CASSPVAVGRGNQPQHF
>NA|TRBJ1-2|NA|TRBV7-8
TGTGCCAGCAGCTTAGAAAGGGGTGGCTACACCTTC
CASSLERGGYTF
>NA|TRBJ1-2|NA|TRBV12-3/TRBV12-4
TGTGCCAGCACCATCCAGGGAATGTCGGGCTACACCTTC
CASTIQGMSGYTF
>NA|TRBJ2-7|NA|TRBV27
TGTGCCAGCAGTTTTAAAGCACTCTACGAGCAGTACTTC
CASSFKALYEQYF